These T cell receptor beta chains were read from a single sample in a study of shared clonotypes between healthy human individuals. Produced via immunoSEQ multiplex PCR; TCRdb's table is partial and in-frame only. The sample yields about 2.1 million clones, 80% to 95% seen once. The material sequenced was naive CD8+ T cells from PBMCs. The source of these receptors is a man aged 18 to 30 in good health. Some clones in this sample may be carry-over from other donors' samples. CDR3s include the opening cysteine and the closing phenylalanine or tryptophan.

j_call: TRBJ2-5
v_call: TRBV2
cdr3_aa: CASSDPERDLGETQYF

j_call: TRBJ1-1
v_call: TRBV28
cdr3_aa: CASSFGGTGAEAFF

j_call: TRBJ2-7
v_call: TRBV28
cdr3_aa: CASRSTPDTAYEQYF

j_call: TRBJ2-3
v_call: TRBV4-2
cdr3_aa: CASSQPGTSGSTDTQYF

j_call: TRBJ2-2
v_call: TRBV27
cdr3_aa: CASSWTRGALFF

j_call: TRBJ2-3
v_call: TRBV9
cdr3_aa: CASSPITDRARTDTQYF

j_call: TRBJ2-7
v_call: TRBV5-6
cdr3_aa: CASSQERDRGLYEQYF

j_call: TRBJ1-5
v_call: TRBV4-1
cdr3_aa: CASSQVSLVSNQPQHF

j_call: TRBJ1-4
v_call: TRBV9
cdr3_aa: CASSAQGASYEKLFF

j_call: TRBJ1-1
v_call: TRBV13
cdr3_aa: CASSLAGTGLSTEAFF

j_call: TRBJ2-5
v_call: TRBV7-9
cdr3_aa: CASSLVGSNGRTQYF

j_call: TRBJ2-1
v_call: TRBV2
cdr3_aa: CASSEVGLWDEQFF

j_call: TRBJ1-2
v_call: TRBV7-9
cdr3_aa: CASSHPFTQFYGYTF

j_call: TRBJ2-3
v_call: TRBV7-9
cdr3_aa: CASSSGQGGADTQYF